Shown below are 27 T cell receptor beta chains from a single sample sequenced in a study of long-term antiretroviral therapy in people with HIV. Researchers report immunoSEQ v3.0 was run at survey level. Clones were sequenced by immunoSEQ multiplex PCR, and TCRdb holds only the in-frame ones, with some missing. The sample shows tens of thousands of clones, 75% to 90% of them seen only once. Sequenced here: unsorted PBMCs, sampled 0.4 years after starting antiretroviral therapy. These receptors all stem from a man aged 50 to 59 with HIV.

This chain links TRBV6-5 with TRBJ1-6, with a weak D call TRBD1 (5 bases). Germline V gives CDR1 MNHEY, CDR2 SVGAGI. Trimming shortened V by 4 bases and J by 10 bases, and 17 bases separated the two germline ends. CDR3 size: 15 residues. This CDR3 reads CASSSYSGRGSPLHF. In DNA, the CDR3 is TGTGCCAGCAGTTCCTACAGTGGCCGGGGGTCACCCCTCCACTTT.

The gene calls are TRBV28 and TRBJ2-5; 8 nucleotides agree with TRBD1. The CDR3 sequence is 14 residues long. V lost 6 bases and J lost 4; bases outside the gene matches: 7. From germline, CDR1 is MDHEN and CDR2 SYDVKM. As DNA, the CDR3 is TGTGCCAGCAGGCCAGGGGGCCAAAGAGAGACCCAGTACTTC. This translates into CASRPGGQRETQYF.

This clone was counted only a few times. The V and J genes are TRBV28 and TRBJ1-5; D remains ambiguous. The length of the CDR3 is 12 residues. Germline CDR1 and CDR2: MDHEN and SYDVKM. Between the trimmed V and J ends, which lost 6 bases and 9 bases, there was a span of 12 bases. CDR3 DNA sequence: TGTGCCAGCAGCATAGGTAGAAGGCCCCAGCATTTT. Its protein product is CASSIGRRPQHF. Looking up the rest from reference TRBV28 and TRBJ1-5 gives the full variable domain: DVKVTQSSRYLVKRTGEKVFLECVQDMDHENMFWYRQDPGLGLRLIYFSYDVKMKEKGDIPEGYSVSREKKERFSLILESASTNQTSMYLCASSIGRRPQHFGDGTRLSIL.

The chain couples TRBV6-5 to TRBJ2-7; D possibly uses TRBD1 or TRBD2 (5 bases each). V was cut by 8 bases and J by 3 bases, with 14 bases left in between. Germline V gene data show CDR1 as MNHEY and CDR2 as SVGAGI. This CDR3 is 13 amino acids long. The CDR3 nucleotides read TGTGCCAGCTCTAACGGGGACGTCTACGAGCAGTACTTC. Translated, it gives CASSNGDVYEQYF.

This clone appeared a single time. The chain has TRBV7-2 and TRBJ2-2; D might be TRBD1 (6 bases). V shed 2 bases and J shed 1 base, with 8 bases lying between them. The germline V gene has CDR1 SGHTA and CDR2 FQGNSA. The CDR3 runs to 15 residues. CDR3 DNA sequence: TGTGCCAGCAGCTTAAACAGGGTGAACACCGGGGAGCTGTTTTTT. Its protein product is CASSLNRVNTGELFF.

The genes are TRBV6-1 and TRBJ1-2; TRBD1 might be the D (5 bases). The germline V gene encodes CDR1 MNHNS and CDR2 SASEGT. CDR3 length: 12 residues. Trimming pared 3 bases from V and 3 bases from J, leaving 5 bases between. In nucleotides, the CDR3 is TGTGCCAGCAGTGACAGGGACTATGGCTACACCTTC. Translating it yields CASSDRDYGYTF.

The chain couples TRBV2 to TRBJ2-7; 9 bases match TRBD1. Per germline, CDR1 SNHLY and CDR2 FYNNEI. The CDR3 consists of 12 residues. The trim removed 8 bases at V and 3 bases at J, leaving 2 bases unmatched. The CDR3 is CASDRGVYEQYF. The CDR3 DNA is TGTGCCAGCGACAGGGGGGTCTACGAGCAGTACTTC.

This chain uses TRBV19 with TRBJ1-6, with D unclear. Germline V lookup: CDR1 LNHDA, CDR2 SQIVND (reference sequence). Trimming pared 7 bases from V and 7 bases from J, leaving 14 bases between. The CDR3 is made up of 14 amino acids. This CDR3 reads CASTIGDKNSPLHF. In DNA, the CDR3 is TGTGCCAGTACCATCGGGGATAAAAATTCACCCCTCCACTTT.

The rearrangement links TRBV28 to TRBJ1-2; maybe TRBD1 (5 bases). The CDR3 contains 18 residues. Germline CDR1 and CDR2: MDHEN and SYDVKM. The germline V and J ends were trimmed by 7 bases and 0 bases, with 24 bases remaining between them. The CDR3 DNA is TGTGCCAGCAAGTTCCAGGGCCTTCAACTCCAAACTAACTATGGCTACACCTTC. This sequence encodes CASKFQGLQLQTNYGYTF.

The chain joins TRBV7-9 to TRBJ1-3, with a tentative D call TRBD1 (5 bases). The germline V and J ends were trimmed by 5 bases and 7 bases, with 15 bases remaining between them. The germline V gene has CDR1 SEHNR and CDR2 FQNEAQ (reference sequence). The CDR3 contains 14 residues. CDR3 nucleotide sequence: TGTGCCAGCAGCGGATGGGGCCGGGGGAACACCATATATTTT. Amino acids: CASSGWGRGNTIYF.

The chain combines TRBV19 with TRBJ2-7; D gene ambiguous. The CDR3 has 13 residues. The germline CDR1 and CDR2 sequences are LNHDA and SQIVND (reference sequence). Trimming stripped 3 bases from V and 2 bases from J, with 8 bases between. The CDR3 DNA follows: TGTGCCAGTAGTATCTCTGGTCCCTACGAGCAGTACTTC. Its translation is CASSISGPYEQYF. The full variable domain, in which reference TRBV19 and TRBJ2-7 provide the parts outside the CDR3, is DGGITQSPKYLFRKEGQNVTLSCEQNLNHDAMYWYRQDPGQGLRLIYYSQIVNDFQKGDIAEGYSVSREKKESFPLTVTSAQKNPTAFYLCASSISGPYEQYFGPGTRLTVT.

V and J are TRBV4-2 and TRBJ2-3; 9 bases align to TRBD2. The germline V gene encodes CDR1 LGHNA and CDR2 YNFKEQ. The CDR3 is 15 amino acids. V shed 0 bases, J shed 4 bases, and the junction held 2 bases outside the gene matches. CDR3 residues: CASSQEASGADTQYF. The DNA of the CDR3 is TGTGCCAGCAGCCAAGAGGCTAGCGGGGCAGATACGCAGTATTTT.

CDR3 sequence: CASRQFTRSDNEKLFF. CDR3 in DNA: TGTGCCAGCCGACAGTTTACCCGATCGGATAATGAAAAACTGTTTTTT. The chain carries TRBV2 and TRBJ1-4, with D possibly matching TRBD1 (5 bases). CDR1 and CDR2 (germline): SNHLY, FYNNEI. V gave up 8 bases and J gave up 4 bases, with 20 bases separating them. There are 16 residues in the CDR3.

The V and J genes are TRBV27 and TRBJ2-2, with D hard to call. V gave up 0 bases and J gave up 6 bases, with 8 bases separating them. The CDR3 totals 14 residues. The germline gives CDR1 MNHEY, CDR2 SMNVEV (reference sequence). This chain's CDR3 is CASSLSIGPGELFF. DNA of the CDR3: TGTGCCAGCAGTTTATCGATCGGACCCGGGGAGCTGTTTTTT.

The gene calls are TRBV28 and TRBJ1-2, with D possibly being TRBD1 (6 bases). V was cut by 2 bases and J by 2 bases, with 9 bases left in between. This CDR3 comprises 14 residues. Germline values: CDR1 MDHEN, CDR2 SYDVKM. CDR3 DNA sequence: TGTGCCAGCAGTTTAATAAGGGGGAACTATGGCTACACCTTC. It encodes CASSLIRGNYGYTF.

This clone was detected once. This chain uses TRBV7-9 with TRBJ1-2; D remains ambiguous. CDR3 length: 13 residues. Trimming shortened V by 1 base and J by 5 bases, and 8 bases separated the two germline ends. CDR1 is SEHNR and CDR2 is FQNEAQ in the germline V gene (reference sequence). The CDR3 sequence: CASSLGIGYGYTF. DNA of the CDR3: TGTGCCAGCAGCTTAGGAATAGGTTATGGCTACACCTTC.

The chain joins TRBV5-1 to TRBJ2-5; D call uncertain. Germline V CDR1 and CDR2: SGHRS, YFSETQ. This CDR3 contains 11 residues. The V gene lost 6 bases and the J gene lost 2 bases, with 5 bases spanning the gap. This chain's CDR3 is CASTEQETQYF. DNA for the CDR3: TGCGCCAGCACGGAACAAGAGACCCAGTACTTC.

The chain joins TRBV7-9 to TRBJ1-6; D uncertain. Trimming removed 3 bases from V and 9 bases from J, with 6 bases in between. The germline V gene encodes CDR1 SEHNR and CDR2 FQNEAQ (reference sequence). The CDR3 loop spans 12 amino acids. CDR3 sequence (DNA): TGTGCCAGCAGCTTGGGGAGTTCACCCCTCCACTTT. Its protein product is CASSLGSSPLHF.

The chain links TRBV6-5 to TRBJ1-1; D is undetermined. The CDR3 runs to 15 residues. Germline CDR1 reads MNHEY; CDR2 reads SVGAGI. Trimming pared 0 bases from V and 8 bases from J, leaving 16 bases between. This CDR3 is CASSYSIPRAEEAFF. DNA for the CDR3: TGTGCCAGCAGTTACTCGATCCCGAGGGCCGAGGAAGCTTTCTTT.

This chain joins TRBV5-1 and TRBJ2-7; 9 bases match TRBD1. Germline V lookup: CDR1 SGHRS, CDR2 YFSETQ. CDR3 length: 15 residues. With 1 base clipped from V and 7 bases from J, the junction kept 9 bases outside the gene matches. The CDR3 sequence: CASSLSGQGDWEQYF. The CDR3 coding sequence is TGCGCCAGCAGCTTGTCGGGACAGGGAGACTGGGAGCAGTACTTC.

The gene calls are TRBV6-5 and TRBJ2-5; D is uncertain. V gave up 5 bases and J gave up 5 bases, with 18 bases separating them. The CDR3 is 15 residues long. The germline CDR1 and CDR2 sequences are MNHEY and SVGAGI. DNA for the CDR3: TGTGCCAGCAGTCCTGGCCGCGGTTTTAGGGAGACCCAGTACTTC. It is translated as CASSPGRGFRETQYF.

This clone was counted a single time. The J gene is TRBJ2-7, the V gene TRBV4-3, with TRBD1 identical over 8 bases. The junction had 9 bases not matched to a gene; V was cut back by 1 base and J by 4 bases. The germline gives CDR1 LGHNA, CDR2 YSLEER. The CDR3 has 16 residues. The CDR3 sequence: CASSQAGGQGFYEQYF. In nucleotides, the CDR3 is TGCGCCAGCAGCCAAGCTGGCGGACAGGGCTTTTACGAGCAGTACTTC.

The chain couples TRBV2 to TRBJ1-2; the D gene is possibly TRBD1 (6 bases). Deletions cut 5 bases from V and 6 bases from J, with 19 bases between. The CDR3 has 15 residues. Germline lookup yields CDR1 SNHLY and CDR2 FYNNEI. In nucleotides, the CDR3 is TGTGCCAGCAGTTTCCGGGACACCTATTCTGATGGCTACACCTTC. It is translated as CASSFRDTYSDGYTF.

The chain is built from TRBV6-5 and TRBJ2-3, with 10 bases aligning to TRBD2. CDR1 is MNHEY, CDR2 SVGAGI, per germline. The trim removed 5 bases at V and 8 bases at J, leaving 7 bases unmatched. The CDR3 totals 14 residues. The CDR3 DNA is TGTGCCAGCAGTACTAGCGGGGTATCTGGTACGCAGTATTTT. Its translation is CASSTSGVSGTQYF.

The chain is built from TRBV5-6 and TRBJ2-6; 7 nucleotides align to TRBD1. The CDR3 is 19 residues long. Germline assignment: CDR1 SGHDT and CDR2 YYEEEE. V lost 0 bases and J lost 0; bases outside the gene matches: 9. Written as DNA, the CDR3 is TGTGCCAGCAGCTTGGAGCCGGAGACAGGGAGCTCTGGGGCCAACGTCCTGACTTTC. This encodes CASSLEPETGSSGANVLTF.

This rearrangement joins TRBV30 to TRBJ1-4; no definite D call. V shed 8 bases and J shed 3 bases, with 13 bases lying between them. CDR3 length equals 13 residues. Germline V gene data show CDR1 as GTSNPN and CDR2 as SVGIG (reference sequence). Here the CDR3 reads CAPASTSNEKLFF. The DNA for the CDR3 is TGTGCCCCGGCGTCAACTTCTAATGAAAAACTGTTTTTT. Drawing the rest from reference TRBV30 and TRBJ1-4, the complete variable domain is SQTIHQWPATLVQPVGSPLSLECTVEGTSNPNLYWYRQAAGRGLQLLFYSVGIGQISSEVPQNLSASRPQDRQFILSSKKLLLSDSGFYLCAPASTSNEKLFFGSGTQLSVL.

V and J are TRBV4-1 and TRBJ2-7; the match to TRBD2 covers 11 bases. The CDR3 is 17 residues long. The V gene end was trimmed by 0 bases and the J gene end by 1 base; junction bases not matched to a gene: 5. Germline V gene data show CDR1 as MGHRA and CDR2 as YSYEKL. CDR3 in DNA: TGCGCCAGCAGCCAAGATTTCCCTAGCGGGGGGTCCTACGAGCAGTACTTC. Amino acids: CASSQDFPSGGSYEQYF.